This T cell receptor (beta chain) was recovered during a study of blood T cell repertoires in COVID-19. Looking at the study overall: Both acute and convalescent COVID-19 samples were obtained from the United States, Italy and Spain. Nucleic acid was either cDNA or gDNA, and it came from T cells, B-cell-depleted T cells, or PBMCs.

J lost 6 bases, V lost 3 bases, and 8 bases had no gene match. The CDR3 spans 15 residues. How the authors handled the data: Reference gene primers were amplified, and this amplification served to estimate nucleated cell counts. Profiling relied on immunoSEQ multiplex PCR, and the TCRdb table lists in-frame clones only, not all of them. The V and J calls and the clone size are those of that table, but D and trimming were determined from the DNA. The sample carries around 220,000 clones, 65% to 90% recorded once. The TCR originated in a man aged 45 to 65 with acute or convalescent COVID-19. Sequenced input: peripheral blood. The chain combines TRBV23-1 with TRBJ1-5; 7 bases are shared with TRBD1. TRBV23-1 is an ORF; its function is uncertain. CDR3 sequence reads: CASSHSGQEGQPQHF. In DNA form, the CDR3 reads TGCGCCAGCAGTCACTCCGGACAGGAAGGTCAGCCCCAGCATTTT.